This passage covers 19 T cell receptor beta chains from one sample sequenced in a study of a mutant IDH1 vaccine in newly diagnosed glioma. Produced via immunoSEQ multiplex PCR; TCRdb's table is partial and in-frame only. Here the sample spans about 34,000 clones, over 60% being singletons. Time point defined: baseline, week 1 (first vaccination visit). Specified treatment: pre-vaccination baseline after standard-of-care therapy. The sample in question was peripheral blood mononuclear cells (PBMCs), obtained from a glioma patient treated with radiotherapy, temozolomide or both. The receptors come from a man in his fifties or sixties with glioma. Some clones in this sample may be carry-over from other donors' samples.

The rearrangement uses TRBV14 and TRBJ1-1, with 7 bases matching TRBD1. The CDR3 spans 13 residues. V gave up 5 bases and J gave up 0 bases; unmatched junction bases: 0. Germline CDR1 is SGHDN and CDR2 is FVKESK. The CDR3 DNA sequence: TGTGCCAGCAGCAGGGGGCTGAACACTGAAGCTTTCTTT. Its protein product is CASSRGLNTEAFF. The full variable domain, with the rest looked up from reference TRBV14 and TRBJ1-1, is EAGVTQFPSHSVIEKGQTVTLRCDPISGHDNLYWYRRVMGKEIKFLLHFVKESKQDESGMPNNRFLAERTGGTYSTLKVQPAELEDSGVYFCASSRGLNTEAFFGQGTRLTVV.

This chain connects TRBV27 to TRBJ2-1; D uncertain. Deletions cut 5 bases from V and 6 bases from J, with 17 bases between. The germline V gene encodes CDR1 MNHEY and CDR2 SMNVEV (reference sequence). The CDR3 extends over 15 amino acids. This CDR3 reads CASSTRTAALNEQFF. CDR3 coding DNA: TGTGCCAGCAGTACCCGGACCGCGGCCCTCAATGAGCAGTTCTTC.

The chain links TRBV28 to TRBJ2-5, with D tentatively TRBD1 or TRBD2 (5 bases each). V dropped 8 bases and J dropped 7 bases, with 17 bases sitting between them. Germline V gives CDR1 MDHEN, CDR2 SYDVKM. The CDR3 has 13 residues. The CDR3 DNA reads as TGTGCCAGCGGGACGACTAAATACGGGACCCAGTACTTC. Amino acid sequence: CASGTTKYGTQYF.

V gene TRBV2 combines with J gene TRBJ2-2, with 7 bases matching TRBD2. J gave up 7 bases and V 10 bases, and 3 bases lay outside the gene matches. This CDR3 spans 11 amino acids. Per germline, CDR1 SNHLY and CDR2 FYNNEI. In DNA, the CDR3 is TGTGCCACTCCGGGGGGCGGGGAGCTGTTTTTT. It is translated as CATPGGGELFF.

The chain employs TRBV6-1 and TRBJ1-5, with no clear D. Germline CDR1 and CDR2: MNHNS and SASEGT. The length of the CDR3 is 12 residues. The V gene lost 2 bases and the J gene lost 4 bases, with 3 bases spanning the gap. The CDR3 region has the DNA TGTGCCAGCAGTGAATTTAATCAGCCCCAGCATTTT. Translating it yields CASSEFNQPQHF.

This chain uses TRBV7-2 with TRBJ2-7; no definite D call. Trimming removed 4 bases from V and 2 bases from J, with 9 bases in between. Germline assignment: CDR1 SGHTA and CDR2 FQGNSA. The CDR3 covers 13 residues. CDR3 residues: CASSWRSTYEQYF. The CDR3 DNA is TGTGCCAGCAGCTGGCGCAGTACCTACGAGCAGTACTTC.

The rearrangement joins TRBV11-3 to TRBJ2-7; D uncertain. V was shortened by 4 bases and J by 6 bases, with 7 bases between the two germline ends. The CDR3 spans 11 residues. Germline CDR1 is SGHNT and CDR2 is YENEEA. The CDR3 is CASSSRVEQYF. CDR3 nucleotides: TGTGCCAGCAGCTCCCGTGTCGAGCAGTACTTC.

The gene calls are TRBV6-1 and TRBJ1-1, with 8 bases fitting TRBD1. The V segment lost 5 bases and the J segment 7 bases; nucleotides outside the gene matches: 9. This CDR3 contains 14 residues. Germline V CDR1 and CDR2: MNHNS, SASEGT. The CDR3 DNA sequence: TGTGCCAGCAGTTCGGACAGGGCCGGGGGTGAAGCTTTCTTT. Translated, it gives CASSSDRAGGEAFF.

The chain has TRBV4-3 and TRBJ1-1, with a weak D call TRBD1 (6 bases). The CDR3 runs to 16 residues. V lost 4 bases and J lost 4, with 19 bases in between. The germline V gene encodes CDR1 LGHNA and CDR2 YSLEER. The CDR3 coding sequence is TGCGCCAGCAGCCGAAGCAGGGGAATTGAGAGCACTGAAGCTTTCTTT. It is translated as CASSRSRGIESTEAFF.

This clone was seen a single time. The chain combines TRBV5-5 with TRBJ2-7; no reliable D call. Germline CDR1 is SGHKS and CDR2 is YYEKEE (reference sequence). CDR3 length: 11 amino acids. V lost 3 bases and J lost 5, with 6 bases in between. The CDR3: CASSSMDEQYF. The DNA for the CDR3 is TGTGCCAGCAGCTCGATGGACGAGCAGTACTTC.

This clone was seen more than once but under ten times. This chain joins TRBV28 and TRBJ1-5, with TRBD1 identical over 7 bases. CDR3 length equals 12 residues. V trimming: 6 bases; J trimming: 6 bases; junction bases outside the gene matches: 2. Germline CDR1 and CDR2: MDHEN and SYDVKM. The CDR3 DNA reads TGTGCCAGCAGCCAGGGGGGTCAGCCCCAGCATTTT. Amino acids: CASSQGGQPQHF.

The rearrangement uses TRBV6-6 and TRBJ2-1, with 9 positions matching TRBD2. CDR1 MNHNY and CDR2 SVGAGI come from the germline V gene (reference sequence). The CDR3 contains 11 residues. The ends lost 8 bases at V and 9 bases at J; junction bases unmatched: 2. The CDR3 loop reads CASLSGSEQFF. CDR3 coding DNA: TGTGCCAGCCTTAGCGGGAGTGAGCAGTTCTTC.

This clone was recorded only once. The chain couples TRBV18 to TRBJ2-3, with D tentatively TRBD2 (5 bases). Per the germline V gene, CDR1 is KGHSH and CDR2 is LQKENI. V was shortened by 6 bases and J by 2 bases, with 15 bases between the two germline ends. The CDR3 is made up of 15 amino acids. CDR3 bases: TGTGCCAGCTCCCCGAGGCTAGCACACACAGATACGCAGTATTTT. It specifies CASSPRLAHTDTQYF. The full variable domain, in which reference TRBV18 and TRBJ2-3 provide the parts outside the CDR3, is NAGVMQNPRHLVRRRGQEARLRCSPMKGHSHVYWYRQLPEEGLKFMVYLQKENIIDESGMPKERFSAEFPKEGPSILRIQQVVRGDSAAYFCASSPRLAHTDTQYFGPGTRLTVL.

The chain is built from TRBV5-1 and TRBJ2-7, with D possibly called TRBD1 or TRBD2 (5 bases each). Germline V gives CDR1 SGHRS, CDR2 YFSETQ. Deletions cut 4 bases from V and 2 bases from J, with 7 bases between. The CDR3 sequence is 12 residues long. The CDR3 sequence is CASSRDAYEQYF. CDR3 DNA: TGCGCCAGCAGCCGGGACGCCTACGAGCAGTACTTC. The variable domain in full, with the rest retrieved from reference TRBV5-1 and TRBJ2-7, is KAGVTQTPRYLIKTRGQQVTLSCSPISGHRSVSWYQQTPGQGLQFLFEYFSETQRNKGNFPGRFSGRQFSNSRSEMNVSTLELGDSALYLCASSRDAYEQYFGPGTRLTVT.

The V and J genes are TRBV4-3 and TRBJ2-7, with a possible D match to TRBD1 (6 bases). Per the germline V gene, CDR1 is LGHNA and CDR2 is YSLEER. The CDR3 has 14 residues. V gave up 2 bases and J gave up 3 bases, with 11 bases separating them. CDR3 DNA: TGCGCCAGCAGCCAATCGACAGGAATCTACGAGCAGTACTTC. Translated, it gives CASSQSTGIYEQYF.

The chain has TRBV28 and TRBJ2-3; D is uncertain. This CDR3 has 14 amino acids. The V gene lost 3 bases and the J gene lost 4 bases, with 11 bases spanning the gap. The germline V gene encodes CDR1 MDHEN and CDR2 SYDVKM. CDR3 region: CASSLKLPADTQYF. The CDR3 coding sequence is TGTGCCAGCAGTTTGAAGCTTCCAGCAGATACGCAGTATTTT.

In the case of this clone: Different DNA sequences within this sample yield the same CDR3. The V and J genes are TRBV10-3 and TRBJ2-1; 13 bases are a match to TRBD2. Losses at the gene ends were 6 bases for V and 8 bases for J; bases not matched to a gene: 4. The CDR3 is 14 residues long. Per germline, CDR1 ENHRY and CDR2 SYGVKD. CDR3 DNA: TGTGCCATCAGGCCGGGACTAGCGGGATATGAGCAGTTCTTC. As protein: CAIRPGLAGYEQFF.

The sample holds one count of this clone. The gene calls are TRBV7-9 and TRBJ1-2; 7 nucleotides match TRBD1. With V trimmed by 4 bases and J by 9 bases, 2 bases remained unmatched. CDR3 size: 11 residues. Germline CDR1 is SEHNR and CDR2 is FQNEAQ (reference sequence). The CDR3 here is CASSSGQSYTF. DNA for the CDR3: TGTGCCAGCAGCTCGGGACAGAGCTACACCTTC.

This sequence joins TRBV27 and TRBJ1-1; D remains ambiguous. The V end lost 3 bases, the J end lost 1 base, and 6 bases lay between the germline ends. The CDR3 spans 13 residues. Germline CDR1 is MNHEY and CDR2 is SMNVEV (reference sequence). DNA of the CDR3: TGTGCCAGCAGTTTCCGACCGAACACTGAAGCTTTCTTT. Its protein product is CASSFRPNTEAFF.